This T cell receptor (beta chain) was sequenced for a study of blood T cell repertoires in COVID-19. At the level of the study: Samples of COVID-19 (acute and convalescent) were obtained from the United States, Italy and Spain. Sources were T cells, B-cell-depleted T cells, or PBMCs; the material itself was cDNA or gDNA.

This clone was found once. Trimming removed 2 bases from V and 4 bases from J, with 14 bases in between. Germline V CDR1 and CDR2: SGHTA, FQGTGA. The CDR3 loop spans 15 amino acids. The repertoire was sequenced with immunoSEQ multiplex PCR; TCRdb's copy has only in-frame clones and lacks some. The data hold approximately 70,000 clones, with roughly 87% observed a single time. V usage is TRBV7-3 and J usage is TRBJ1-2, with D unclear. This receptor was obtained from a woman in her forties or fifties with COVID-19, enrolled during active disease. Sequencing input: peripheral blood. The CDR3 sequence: CASSLGRLGVYGYTF. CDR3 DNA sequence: TGTGCCAGCAGCTTAGGGCGACTCGGGGTCTATGGCTACACCTTC.